The T cell receptor (beta chain) described here comes from a study of T-cell reconstitution after alpha-beta-depleted transplantation in children. The TCRbeta library incorporated unique molecular identifiers. TCRdb recomputed calls from the PCR reads with MiXCR, one row per CDR3 protein. The sample lists around 700,000 distinct CDR3 sequences, around 13% seen once, with 0.79% in the top ten. Study observations and caveats: After one year, T-cell counts and TCRbeta diversity mostly came from new T cells. TCRbeta diversity was high at day 60 in some patients (a result of surviving recipient T cells and thymic progenitors). Several hundred expanded graft clones reportedly supplied alpha-beta T cells about two months after transplant.

The CDR3 is made up of 13 amino acids. Deletions cut 6 bases from V and 5 bases from J, with 10 bases between. The V gene's germline CDR1 is KGHDR and CDR2 SFDVKD. This clonotype was found many times. Its matching antigen is unknown. This chain connects TRBV24-1 to TRBJ2-1; D is undetermined. The TCR comes from a girl aged 2-10 years with congenital amegakaryocytic thrombocytopenia, due to receive a stem cell transplant. This material consisted of PBMCs, taken before TCRalphabeta/CD19-depleted stem cell transplant. CDR3 region: CATSRSYDNEQFF. Here the CDR3 DNA reads TGTGCCACCAGTCGTTCTTACGACAATGAGCAGTTCTTC.